This record covers a single T cell receptor (beta chain). Its specificity is unknown. Genomic DNA acted as the template from which TCR beta VDJ combination and CDR3 sequence profiling were carried out. In TCRdb, the reads were re-called with MiXCR into one record per CDR3 protein. The data contain roughly 160,000 distinct CDR3 sequences, 45% to 55% of them singletons. This record comes from a study of CD8+CD57+ T cells in acquired aplastic anemia. On the study more broadly: The mean DNA yield obtained from sorted CD4+ and CD8+ cells came to about 3 ug.

Points from the study as a whole: Patients and controls were found to share roughly 31 CD8+ CDR3 sequences. In CD8+ cells, Simpson's diversity showed no significant difference between patients and controls.

Patients included in sequencing had previously demonstrated CD8+CD57+ cell expansion by flow cytometry. Prior therapy had not been administered to any patient at the time of blood sampling. The specimen sequenced was sorted CD4+, CD8+, or CD8+CD57+ T cells (not recorded which) from PBMCs. This clonotype was obtained from a human donor with aplastic anemia.

The CDR3 region has the DNA TGTGCCAGCAGCGGGGGTGGACTAGTTGGGCCAGATACGCAGTATTTT. Encoded protein: CASSGGGLVGPDTQYF. The chain recombines TRBV11-2 with TRBJ2-3, with 7 bases that match TRBD2. Germline loops: CDR1 SGHAT, CDR2 FQNNGV. Trimming removed 5 bases from V and 4 bases from J; junction bases left unmatched: 12. This CDR3 is built from 16 residues. The full variable domain, with the rest looked up from reference TRBV11-2 and TRBJ2-3, is EAGVAQSPRYKIIEKRQSVAFWCNPISGHATLYWYQQILGQGPKLLIQFQNNGVVDDSQLPKDRFSAERLKGVDSTLKIQPAKLEDSAVYLCASSGGGLVGPDTQYFGPGTRLTVL.